A selection of T cell receptor beta chains follows, all from one sample in a study of cytotoxic CD8 clonotypes in ibrutinib-treated CLL. The repertoire was sequenced with immunoSEQ multiplex PCR; TCRdb's copy has only in-frame clones and lacks some. The sample lists 200,000 to 250,000 clones, 75% to 80% occurring once. This specimen consisted of PBMCs, obtained after 12 months of ibrutinib treatment. The origin of the receptors is a human donor with chronic lymphocytic leukemia. The CDR3 runs from the conserved cysteine through the conserved F or W. Fields, in order: clone size, D gene, J gene, V gene, CDR3 protein, CDR3 DNA. The D gene is left open where the match is weak. Clone size, where shown, is once, few, many, or a class for clones that have expanded.

>NA|NA|TRBJ2-7|TRBV23-1
CASSVGESNYEQYF
TGCGCCAGCAGCGTAGGTGAGTCGAACTACGAGCAGTACTTC
>NA|NA|TRBJ1-1|TRBV10-1
CASSEDRSATEAFF
TGCGCCAGCAGTGAGGACAGGTCCGCCACTGAAGCTTTCTTT
>NA|NA|TRBJ2-3|TRBV28
CASSLRARTQYF
TGTGCCAGCAGTTTACGGGCGAGGACGCAGTATTTT
>once|TRBD1|TRBJ2-2|TRBV5-1
CASSRTTGGNTGELFF
TGCGCCAGCAGCCGTACGACAGGGGGGAACACCGGGGAGCTGTTTTTT
>NA|NA|TRBJ2-7|TRBV4-2
CASSQERDGYEQYF
TGTGCCAGCAGCCAAGAGCGGGATGGTTACGAGCAGTACTTC
>NA|NA|TRBJ1-4|TRBV9
CASSAGTSGGEKLFF
TGTGCCAGCAGCGCGGGGACCTCCGGGGGAGAAAAACTGTTTTTT
>NA|NA|TRBJ2-7|TRBV27
CASSSTVGKQYF
TGTGCCAGCAGTTCCACAGTCGGGAAGCAGTACTTC
>NA|NA|TRBJ1-1|TRBV6-1
CASSAVMNTEAFF
TGTGCCAGCAGTGCAGTGATGAACACTGAAGCTTTCTTT
>NA|NA|TRBJ1-1|TRBV11-2
CASSLARQNTEAFF
TGTGCCAGCAGCTTAGCTCGACAGAACACTGAAGCTTTCTTT
>few|NA|TRBJ2-1|TRBV7-6
CASSPLAGAYNEQFF
TGTGCCAGCAGCCCTTTAGCCGGGGCCTACAATGAGCAGTTCTTC
>NA|TRBD1|TRBJ1-2|TRBV5-1
CASSQGQADGYTF
TGCGCCAGCAGCCAGGGACAGGCGGATGGCTACACCTTC
>NA|NA|TRBJ2-7|TRBV7-8
CASNPETVYEQYF
TGTGCCAGCAACCCCGAGACCGTATACGAGCAGTACTTC
>NA|NA|TRBJ1-2|TRBV7-8
CASSVLGQRENYTF
TGTGCCAGCAGCGTGTTAGGCCAGCGGGAGAACTACACCTTC
>NA|NA|TRBJ2-5|TRBV5-1
CASSFEGKTQYF
TGCGCCAGCAGCTTCGAGGGAAAGACCCAGTACTTC
>NA|NA|TRBJ2-7|TRBV12-2
CASRFTLGLAGGQEQYF
TGTGCAAGTCGCTTCACGCTGGGACTAGCGGGGGGGCAGGAGCAGTACTTC
>NA|TRBD1|TRBJ1-2|TRBV15
CATSRDLGQDAYGYTF
TGTGCCACCAGCAGAGATCTGGGACAGGACGCTTATGGCTACACCTTC
>NA|TRBD1|TRBJ2-6|TRBV28
CASSSGQGATGANVLTF
TGTGCCAGCAGTTCAGGACAGGGGGCGACTGGGGCCAACGTCCTGACTTTC
>NA|TRBD1|TRBJ1-4|TRBV10-3
CACGDRGTNEKLFF
TGTGCCTGTGGGGACAGGGGTACTAATGAAAAACTGTTTTTT
>NA|NA|TRBJ1-1|TRBV5-1
CASSAGGMRGTEAFF
TGCGCCAGCAGCGCGGGAGGGATGAGGGGCACTGAAGCTTTCTTT
>NA|TRBD2|TRBJ2-1|TRBV7-6
CASSLSGGHNEQFF
TGTGCCAGCAGCTTGAGCGGGGGGCACAATGAGCAGTTCTTC
>NA|TRBD2|TRBJ2-1|TRBV5-1
CASSLAPPGGYNEQFF
TGCGCCAGCAGCTTGGCCCCCCCGGGAGGGTACAATGAGCAGTTCTTC
>once|NA|TRBJ1-1|TRBV19
CASSITLWRGRGTEAFF
TGTGCCAGTAGTATTACTTTGTGGCGCGGGCGGGGTACTGAAGCTTTCTTT
>NA|TRBD2|TRBJ2-1|TRBV28
CASSPSPSGLAGNEQFF
TGTGCCAGCAGTCCTTCCCCATCGGGACTAGCGGGCAATGAGCAGTTCTTC
>NA|NA|TRBJ2-5|TRBV5-4
CASSLDRQNRVETQYF
TGTGCCAGCAGCTTGGACCGGCAGAACAGAGTAGAGACCCAGTACTTC
>NA|TRBD2|TRBJ2-5|TRBV5-1
CASSLWGPSGEETQYF
TGCGCCAGCAGCTTGTGGGGCCCTAGCGGAGAAGAGACCCAGTACTTC
>NA|NA|TRBJ2-7|TRBV6-5
CASSLQGAAYEQYF
TGTGCCAGCAGTCTACAGGGTGCGGCCTACGAGCAGTACTTC
>NA|TRBD2|TRBJ2-5|TRBV10-1
CASSRTRFETQYF
TGCGCCAGCAGTCGGACTAGGTTCGAGACCCAGTACTTC
>NA|NA|TRBJ1-5|TRBV11-2
CASSVGTNSNQPQHF
TGTGCCAGCAGCGTAGGGACCAATAGCAATCAGCCCCAGCATTTT
>NA|TRBD1|TRBJ1-2|TRBV9
CASSVQGGANYGYTF
TGTGCCAGCAGTGTTCAGGGGGGAGCTAACTATGGCTACACCTTC
>NA|NA|TRBJ2-7|TRBV5-4
CASSLEGTPYEQYF
TGTGCCAGCAGCTTGGAGGGGACTCCTTACGAGCAGTACTTC
>NA|NA|TRBJ1-2|TRBV5-6
CASSLVRGFYGYTF
TGTGCCAGCAGCTTAGTTAGAGGGTTCTATGGCTACACCTTC
>NA|TRBD1|TRBJ1-5|TRBV2
CASSQGAWGNQPQHF
TGTGCCAGCAGTCAGGGGGCGTGGGGCAATCAGCCCCAGCATTTT
>NA|NA|TRBJ1-6|TRBV6-4
CASSVTENSPLHF
TGTGCCAGCAGTGTGACCGAAAATTCACCCCTCCACTTT
>NA|NA|TRBJ1-5|TRBV2
CASSEGSNQPQHF
TGTGCCAGCAGTGAAGGAAGCAATCAGCCCCAGCATTTT
>NA|NA|TRBJ1-1|TRBV7-8
CASSLVYRSNTEAFF
TGTGCCAGCAGCTTAGTTTACAGATCGAACACTGAAGCTTTCTTT
>NA|NA|TRBJ2-1|TRBV5-1
CASSFRDHNEQFF
TGCGCCAGCAGCTTCCGGGACCACAATGAGCAGTTCTTC
>few|TRBD1|TRBJ1-2|TRBV5-1
CASSLGTGNYGYTF
TGCGCCAGCAGCTTGGGGACAGGGAACTATGGCTACACCTTC
>NA|NA|TRBJ2-3|TRBV27
CASSFQGTDTQYF
TGTGCCAGCAGTTTTCAGGGCACAGATACGCAGTATTTT
>NA|TRBD2|TRBJ2-5|TRBV2
CASSAERGGQETQYF
TGTGCCAGCAGTGCCGAACGGGGGGGCCAAGAGACCCAGTACTTC
>NA|TRBD1|TRBJ2-7|TRBV28
CASNKSPDRVKSYEQYF
TGTGCCAGCAACAAGTCCCCCGACAGGGTGAAGTCCTACGAGCAGTACTTC